This paragraph covers one T cell receptor beta chain sequence. Its antigen is unidentified. This entry is derived from a study of T cell responses to AZD1222 COVID-19 vaccine. Study outcomes and limitations: Possibly, clonal diversity was underestimated; donors were largely white British and included more females. Compared with day 0, the breadth and depth of the Spike-specific TCR repertoire rose significantly after two doses of AZD1222.

Data came from immunoSEQ multiplex PCR; TCRdb stores just in-frame clones and leaves some out. Of around 120,000 clones listed, around 94% are singletons. Combined were second doses at about 4 or about 12 weeks. The CDR3 runs to 15 residues. The germline CDR1 and CDR2 sequences are SGHAT and FQNNGV. Trimming stripped 5 bases from V and 0 bases from J, with 13 bases between. This sample comprised peripheral blood, obtained 28 days after the second AZD1222 dose. The chain combines TRBV11-2 with TRBJ1-2; D possibly corresponds to TRBD1 (5 bases). This TCR was recovered from an adult who received the AZD1222 COVID-19 vaccine. Here the CDR3 reads CASSPLGVANYGYTF. DNA for the CDR3: TGTGCCAGCAGCCCCCTAGGGGTAGCTAACTATGGCTACACCTTC.